The entry below gives a single TCR beta chain sequence along with its context. CDR3 length: 13 residues. Germline-derived CDR1 and CDR2 are SGHNT and YYREEE (reference sequence). V was pared by 2 bases and J by 4 bases, with 9 bases between. This PCR relied on a set of 60 Vbeta primers and 13 Jbeta primers. TCRdb's table, derived via immunoSEQ multiplex PCR, lists solely in-frame clones and lacks some. Recorded for this sample: tens of thousands of clones. This specimen comes from a study of cytomegalovirus exposure and HLA in healthy donors. The clonotype comes from a female donor in good health and CMV-seronegative. The genes are TRBV5-4 and TRBJ1-1; D is unresolved. Source material: PBMCs. The CDR3 sequence is CASSFSGSTEAFF. The CDR3 DNA reads as TGTGCCAGCAGCTTTTCGGGAAGCACTGAAGCTTTCTTT.